Listed below are T cell receptor beta chains from one sample, sequenced in a study of early T cells in non-severe SARS-CoV-2 infection. TCRdb used MiXCR to reprocess the 5' RACE reads, holding one entry per CDR3 protein. The sample lists tens of thousands of distinct CDR3 sequences, almost 5.5% occurring once. Sample: whole blood, taken at baseline. The source is an adult who was a healthcare worker with PCR-confirmed SARS-CoV-2 infection or an uninfected control (not recorded which). The CDR3 runs from the conserved cysteine through the conserved F or W. Each record gives: V gene, D gene, J gene, clone size, CDR3 protein, CDR3 DNA. The D gene is left open where the match is weak. Some rows have no size entry. The others give once, few or many, or a class for an expanded clone.

>TRBV12-5|NA|TRBJ2-3|NA
CATGRTAGGDTQYF
TGTGCTACCGGTCGGACCGCCGGCGGAGATACGCAGTATTTT
>TRBV20-1|TRBD1|TRBJ2-7|many
CSAEMGQSYEQYF
TGCAGTGCTGAGATGGGACAGAGCTACGAGCAGTACTTC
>TRBV20-1|NA|TRBJ2-3|NA
CSATGRISTDTQYF
TGCAGTGCTACCGGACGCATAAGCACAGATACGCAGTATTTT
>TRBV7-2|TRBD2|TRBJ2-7|many
CASSLAGLAKEQYF
TGTGCCAGCAGCTTAGCGGGACTAGCAAAGGAGCAGTACTTC
>TRBV29-1|TRBD1|TRBJ1-4|many
CSVEDWTGSNEKLFF
TGCAGCGTTGAAGACTGGACAGGATCCAATGAAAAACTGTTTTTT
>TRBV19|TRBD2|TRBJ2-2|NA
CASSTILAGSNTGELFF
TGTGCCAGTAGTACGATACTAGCGGGATCGAACACCGGGGAGCTGTTTTTT
>TRBV9|NA|TRBJ2-3|many
CASSEGGDYSTDTQYF
TGTGCCAGCAGCGAGGGTGGCGACTATAGCACAGATACGCAGTATTTT
>TRBV21-1|NA|TRBJ1-2|many
CASSRDTSYYGYTF
TGTGCCAGCAGCAGAGACACCTCTTACTATGGCTACACCTTC
>TRBV20-1|TRBD2|TRBJ2-1|many
CSANSRQTSGGGGNEQFF
TGCAGTGCTAACTCGCGCCAGACTAGCGGAGGCGGGGGCAATGAGCAGTTCTTC
>TRBV6-5|TRBD1|TRBJ2-7|NA
CASSPRQGAYEQYF
TGTGCCAGCAGTCCTCGACAGGGAGCCTACGAGCAGTACTTC
>TRBV3-1|TRBD2|TRBJ2-5|NA
CASSPGTSRETQYF
TGTGCCAGCAGCCCGGGGACTAGCCGGGAGACCCAGTACTTC
>TRBV12-3/TRBV12-4|NA|TRBJ2-1|many
CASRANYNEQFF
TGTGCCAGCAGGGCTAACTACAATGAGCAGTTCTTC
>TRBV5-1|TRBD1|TRBJ1-1|many
CASSLGQGGPEAFF
TGCGCCAGCAGCCTTGGACAGGGGGGACCTGAAGCTTTCTTT
>TRBV30|NA|TRBJ2-3|many
CAWSRVGSGTDTQYF
TGTGCCTGGAGCAGGGTCGGGAGTGGCACAGATACGCAGTATTTT
>TRBV5-4|NA|TRBJ2-5|few
CASSLATGEGTQYF
TGTGCCAGCAGCTTGGCCACGGGGGAAGGGACCCAGTACTTC
>TRBV28|TRBD2|TRBJ2-5|many
CASSLAGGLFQETQYF
TGTGCCAGCAGTTTAGCGGGAGGACTATTTCAAGAGACCCAGTACTTC
>TRBV7-7|TRBD2|TRBJ2-1|many
CASSLGSGVYNEQFF
TGTGCCAGCAGCCTGGGTAGCGGGGTCTACAATGAGCAGTTCTTC
>TRBV5-8|TRBD1|TRBJ1-5|many
CASSSGPARQGSQPQHF
TGTGCCAGCAGCTCGGGACCAGCGAGACAGGGAAGTCAGCCCCAGCATTTT
>TRBV11-2|TRBD2|TRBJ2-3|many
CASSLEGREGRRTQYF
TGTGCCAGCAGCTTAGAAGGGCGGGAGGGCCGAAGGACGCAGTATTTT
>TRBV20-1|TRBD2|TRBJ2-1|many
CSAQVGGVQFF
TGCAGTGCCCAAGTTGGGGGGGTGCAGTTCTTC
>TRBV6-5|TRBD2|TRBJ2-2|many
CASSLRAGVNTGELFF
TGTGCCAGCAGCCTAAGAGCGGGAGTGAACACCGGGGAGCTGTTTTTT
>TRBV3-1|NA|TRBJ2-5|NA
CASSQSFRGATQYF
TGTGCCAGCAGCCAATCATTCCGCGGGGCAACCCAGTACTTC
>TRBV10-3|NA|TRBJ2-7|NA
CAISEQGYEQYF
TGTGCCATCAGTGAGCAGGGCTACGAGCAGTACTTC
>TRBV20-1|NA|TRBJ1-1|many
CSASGRGGVNTEAFF
TGCAGTGCTAGTGGGCGGGGAGGAGTGAACACTGAAGCTTTCTTT
>TRBV12-3/TRBV12-4|NA|TRBJ1-2|many
CASSLARQANYGYTF
TGTGCCAGCAGTTTAGCGCGACAGGCTAACTATGGCTACACCTTC
>TRBV6-5|NA|TRBJ2-7|NA
CASSARDSYEQYF
TGTGCCAGCAGTGCCCGGGACTCCTACGAGCAGTACTTC
>TRBV15|NA|TRBJ1-1|NA
CATSRRGSTEAFF
TGTGCCACCAGCAGGAGGGGGTCCACTGAAGCTTTCTTT
>TRBV11-2|NA|TRBJ2-1|NA
CASSLDWPGSSYNEQFF
TGTGCCAGCAGCTTAGATTGGCCAGGTTCTTCTTACAATGAGCAGTTCTTC
>TRBV12-3/TRBV12-4|NA|TRBJ1-3|few
CASSLDPRGNTIYF
TGTGCCAGCAGTCTGGACCCCCGTGGAAACACCATATATTTT
>TRBV20-1|NA|TRBJ1-4|many
CSARDLEGMGEKLFF
TGCAGTGCTAGAGATCTTGAGGGAATGGGTGAAAAACTGTTTTTT
>TRBV6-2/TRBV6-3|TRBD1|TRBJ1-2|many
CASSLTGRTLRRYTF
TGTGCCAGCAGTCTGACAGGGAGAACCCTGAGGAGGTACACCTTC
>TRBV11-2|NA|TRBJ2-2|few
CASRTDRRAGELFF
TGTGCCAGCAGGACAGACAGGCGTGCAGGGGAGCTGTTTTTT
>TRBV6-2/TRBV6-3|TRBD1|TRBJ2-7|NA
CASSIETGAVYEQYF
TGTGCCAGCAGTATCGAGACAGGGGCCGTCTACGAGCAGTACTTC
>TRBV12-3/TRBV12-4|TRBD1|TRBJ1-1|NA
CASRNTGQLNTEAFF
TGTGCCAGCAGGAATACGGGACAGTTGAACACTGAAGCTTTCTTT
>TRBV20-1|TRBD2|TRBJ2-1|few
CSARPGGLGNREQFF
TGCAGTGCTAGACCGGGGGGACTAGGGAATCGTGAGCAGTTCTTC
>TRBV3-1|TRBD1|TRBJ2-2|few
CASSLLSVLTDRVDSNTGELFF
TGTGCCAGCAGCCTTTTAAGTGTTTTGACGGACAGGGTTGATTCGAACACCGGGGAGCTGTTTTTT
>TRBV29-1|NA|TRBJ2-3|many
CSVEISMGGTDTQYF
TGCAGCGTTGAGATTAGCATGGGAGGCACAGATACGCAGTATTTT
>TRBV4-3|NA|TRBJ2-3|many
CASSQDWWFTDTQYF
TGCGCCAGCAGCCAAGACTGGTGGTTCACAGATACGCAGTATTTT
>TRBV4-3|NA|TRBJ1-3|many
CASSQVYGNTIYF
TGCGCCAGCAGCCAAGTTTACGGAAACACCATATATTTT
>TRBV7-9|NA|TRBJ2-3|NA
CASRPWITDTQYF
TGTGCCAGCAGACCCTGGATCACAGATACGCAGTATTTT
>TRBV18|NA|TRBJ1-4|NA
CASSPYRESEKLFF
TGTGCCAGCTCACCCTACCGGGAGTCGGAAAAACTGTTTTTT
>TRBV19|NA|TRBJ2-7|many
CASGGSAYEQYF
TGTGCCAGCGGAGGCAGCGCCTACGAGCAGTACTTC
>TRBV3-1|NA|TRBJ1-1|many
CASSQADRTNTEAFF
TGTGCCAGCAGCCAAGCCGACAGAACGAACACTGAAGCTTTCTTT
>TRBV7-2|NA|TRBJ1-5|many
CASSLEQGQPQHF
TGTGCCAGCAGCTTAGAACAGGGTCAGCCCCAGCATTTT
>TRBV29-1|NA|TRBJ2-3|many
CSVEANYGDTQYF
TGCAGCGTTGAAGCAAACTACGGAGATACGCAGTATTTT
>TRBV3-1|NA|TRBJ2-1|many
CASSQSVSGYNEQFF
TGTGCCAGCAGCCAATCTGTGAGCGGTTACAATGAGCAGTTCTTC